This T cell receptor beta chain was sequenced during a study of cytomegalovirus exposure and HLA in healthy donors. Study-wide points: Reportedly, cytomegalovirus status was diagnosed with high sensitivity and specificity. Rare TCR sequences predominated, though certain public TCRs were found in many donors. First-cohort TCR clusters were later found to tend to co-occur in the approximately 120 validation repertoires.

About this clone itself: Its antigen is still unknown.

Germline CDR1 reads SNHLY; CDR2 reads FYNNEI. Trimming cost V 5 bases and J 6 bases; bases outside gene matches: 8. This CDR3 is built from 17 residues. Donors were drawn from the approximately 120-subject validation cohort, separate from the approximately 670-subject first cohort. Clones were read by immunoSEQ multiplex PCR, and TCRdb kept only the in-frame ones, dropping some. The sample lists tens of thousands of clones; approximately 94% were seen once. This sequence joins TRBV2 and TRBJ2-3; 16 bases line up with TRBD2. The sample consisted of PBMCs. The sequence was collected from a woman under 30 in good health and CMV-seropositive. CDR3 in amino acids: CASSNPGLAGGLDTQYF. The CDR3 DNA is TGTGCCAGCAGTAACCCGGGACTAGCGGGGGGGCTGGATACGCAGTATTTT.